This is a list of T cell receptor beta chains from one sample in a study of T cell responses to AZD1222 COVID-19 vaccine. TCRdb's table, derived via immunoSEQ multiplex PCR, lists solely in-frame clones and lacks some. Of roughly 150,000 clones in the sample, approximately 90% were seen once. Sequenced here: peripheral blood, sampled 28 days after the second AZD1222 dose. The receptors shown here come from an adult who received the AZD1222 COVID-19 vaccine. CDR3s include the opening cysteine and the closing phenylalanine or tryptophan. The D gene is left open where the match is weak. Clone size is shown for a subset of rows, as once, few, many or a class of expanded clone.

V,D,size,J,CDR3,DNA
TRBV5-8,.,.,TRBJ2-2,CASSLLGGNTGELFF,TGTGCCAGCAGCTTGTTAGGCGGAAACACCGGGGAGCTGTTTTTT
TRBV15,TRBD1,.,TRBJ2-5,CATSRVQGIETQYF,TGTGCCACCAGCAGAGTACAGGGGATTGAGACCCAGTACTTC
TRBV4-3,.,.,TRBJ1-6,CASSQDGGFNSPLHF,TGCGCCAGCAGCCAAGACGGGGGGTTCAATTCACCCCTCCACTTT
TRBV5-6,TRBD2,.,TRBJ2-7,CASSPGLAYEQYF,TGTGCCAGCAGCCCTGGACTAGCGTACGAGCAGTACTTC
TRBV9,.,.,TRBJ2-7,CASSVGGGPTYEQYF,TGTGCCAGCAGCGTGGGGGGTGGGCCCACCTACGAGCAGTACTTC
TRBV25-1,TRBD1,.,TRBJ1-6,CASRPDLGQLSPLHF,TGTGCCAGCAGGCCCGACCTGGGACAGCTTTCACCCCTCCACTTT
TRBV11-3,.,once,TRBJ1-4,CASSSLVARGWLHEKLFF,TGTGCCAGCAGCTCGTTAGTAGCTAGGGGTTGGTTACATGAAAAACTGTTTTTT
TRBV19,.,.,TRBJ1-1,CASSIGGQGLEAFF,TGTGCCAGTAGTATCGGCGGGCAGGGACTTGAAGCTTTCTTT
TRBV7-5,.,.,TRBJ1-5,CVRSPPHLTLSNQPQHF,TGTGTCAGAAGCCCGCCTCACCTGACCCTTAGCAATCAGCCCCAGCATTTT
TRBV6-5,TRBD2,.,TRBJ2-1,CASSDLAGGVAEQFF,TGTGCCAGCAGCGACTTAGCGGGAGGAGTGGCTGAGCAGTTCTTC
TRBV6-1,TRBD1,.,TRBJ2-2,CASSESVSGTANTGELFF,TGTGCCAGCAGTGAGAGTGTGTCCGGGACAGCGAACACCGGGGAGCTGTTTTTT
TRBV9,TRBD1,.,TRBJ2-1,CASSVTGGSNEQFF,TGTGCCAGCAGCGTAACAGGGGGCTCCAATGAGCAGTTCTTC
TRBV6-5,TRBD1,.,TRBJ1-6,CASRVTGGSSPLHF,TGTGCCAGCAGGGTGACAGGGGGGAGTTCACCCCTCCACTTT
TRBV28,TRBD2,.,TRBJ2-1,CASRLLAGEDGEQFF,TGTGCCAGCAGGTTGCTAGCGGGAGAAGACGGTGAGCAGTTCTTC
TRBV9,.,.,TRBJ1-1,CASSAPRGSEAFF,TGTGCCAGCAGCGCCCCGCGGGGTAGTGAAGCTTTCTTT
TRBV7-9,TRBD1,.,TRBJ1-1,CASSPHRGENTEAFF,TGTGCCAGCAGCCCGCACAGGGGGGAGAACACTGAAGCTTTCTTT
TRBV2,.,.,TRBJ2-5,CASSERGGTQYF,TGTGCCAGCAGTGAGCGGGGCGGGACCCAGTACTTC
TRBV15,TRBD1,few,TRBJ1-5,CATSRDKGGGNQPQHF,TGTGCCACCAGCAGAGATAAAGGGGGCGGCAATCAGCCCCAGCATTTT